The clone carrying this TCR beta chain was seen only a few times. The antigen is unknown. V was clipped by 6 bases and J by 2 bases, with 10 bases between them. CDR1 is LGHNT, CDR2 FRNRAP, per germline. The CDR3 extends over 13 amino acids. Then a second PCR, running about 6 to 12 cycles, was carried out with a sample-barcoded 5' primer and a J-beta primer mix. TCRdb ran MiXCR on the 5' RACE reads and lists one entry per CDR3 protein. The repertoire consists of 1 million or so distinct CDR3 sequences, with roughly a quarter occurring once and the leading ten covering 0.75%. The source of the sample is a study of blood T cells in healthy people across ages. Notes on the study in general: Observed TCR beta diversity per million T cells went down as age went up. This fall followed a roughly linear course with age.

This sample was shared with a second study, whose subject was T cells of mothers and their children. That paper states: Study donors consisted of a few healthy Caucasian mothers and their six children.

Input material: blood. This TCR was sampled from a girl aged 2-15 years in good health. The chain is built from TRBV12-5 and TRBJ2-5; D not certain. The CDR3 sequence is CASGQTVQETQYF. The CDR3 bases are TGTGCTAGTGGCCAGACTGTGCAAGAGACCCAGTACTTC.